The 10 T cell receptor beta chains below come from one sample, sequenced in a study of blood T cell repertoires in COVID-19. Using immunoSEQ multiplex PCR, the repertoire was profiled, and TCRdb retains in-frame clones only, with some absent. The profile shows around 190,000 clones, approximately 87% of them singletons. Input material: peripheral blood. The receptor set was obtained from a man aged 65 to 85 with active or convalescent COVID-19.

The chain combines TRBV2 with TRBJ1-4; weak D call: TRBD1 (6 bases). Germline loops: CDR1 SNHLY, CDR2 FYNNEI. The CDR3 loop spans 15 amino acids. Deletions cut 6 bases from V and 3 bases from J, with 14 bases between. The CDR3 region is CASRNQGQPNEKLFF. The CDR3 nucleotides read TGTGCCAGCAGAAATCAGGGGCAGCCTAATGAAAAACTGTTTTTT.

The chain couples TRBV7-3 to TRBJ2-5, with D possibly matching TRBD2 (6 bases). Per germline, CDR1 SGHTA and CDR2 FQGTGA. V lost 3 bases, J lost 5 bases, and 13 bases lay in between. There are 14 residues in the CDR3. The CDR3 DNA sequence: TGTGCCAGCAGCTTTTCGGGGGTTGGGGAGACCCAGTACTTC. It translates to CASSFSGVGETQYF. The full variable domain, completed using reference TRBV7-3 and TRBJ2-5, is GAGVSQTPSNKVTEKGKYVELRCDPISGHTALYWYRQSLGQGPEFLIYFQGTGAADDSGLPNDRFFAVRPEGSVSTLKIQRTERGDSAVYLCASSFSGVGETQYFGPGTRLLVL.

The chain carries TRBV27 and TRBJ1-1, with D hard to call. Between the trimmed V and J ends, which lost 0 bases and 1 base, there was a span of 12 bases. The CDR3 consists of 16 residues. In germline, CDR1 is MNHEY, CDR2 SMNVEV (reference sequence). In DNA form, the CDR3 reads TGTGCCAGCAGTTTATCCCCGGGAAGAGCGAACACTGAAGCTTTCTTT. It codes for CASSLSPGRANTEAFF.

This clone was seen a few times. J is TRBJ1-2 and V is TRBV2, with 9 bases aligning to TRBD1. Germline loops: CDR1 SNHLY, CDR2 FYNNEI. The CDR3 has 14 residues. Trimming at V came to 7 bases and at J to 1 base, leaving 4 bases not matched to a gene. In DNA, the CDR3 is TGTGCCAGCATCGTGGGACAGGGTAACTATGGCTACACCTTC. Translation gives CASIVGQGNYGYTF.

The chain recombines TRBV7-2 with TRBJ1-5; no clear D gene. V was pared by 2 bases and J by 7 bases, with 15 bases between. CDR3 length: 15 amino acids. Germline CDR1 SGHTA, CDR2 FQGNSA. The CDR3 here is CASSLFGTVGQPQHF. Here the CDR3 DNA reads TGTGCCAGCAGCTTATTCGGTACAGTAGGACAGCCCCAGCATTTT.

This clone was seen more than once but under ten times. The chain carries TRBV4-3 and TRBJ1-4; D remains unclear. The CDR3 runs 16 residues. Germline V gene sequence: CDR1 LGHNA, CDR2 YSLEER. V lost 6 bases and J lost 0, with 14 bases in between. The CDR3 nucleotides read TGCGCCAGCAGTCACAAAGCGACCTCAACTAATGAAAAACTGTTTTTT. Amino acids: CASSHKATSTNEKLFF.

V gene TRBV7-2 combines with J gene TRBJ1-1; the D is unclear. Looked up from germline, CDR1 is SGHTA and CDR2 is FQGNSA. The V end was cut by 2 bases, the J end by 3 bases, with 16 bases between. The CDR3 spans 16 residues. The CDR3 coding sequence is TGTGCCAGCAGCTTACCTTTGGGGAGGGCAGACACTGAAGCTTTCTTT. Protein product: CASSLPLGRADTEAFF.

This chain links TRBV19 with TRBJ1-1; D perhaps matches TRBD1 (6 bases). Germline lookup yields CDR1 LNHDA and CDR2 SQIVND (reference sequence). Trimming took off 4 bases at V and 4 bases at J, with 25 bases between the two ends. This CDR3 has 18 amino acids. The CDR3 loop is CASSTIALPQGRGTEAFF. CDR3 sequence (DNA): TGTGCCAGTAGTACTATTGCCCTCCCACAGGGCCGCGGCACTGAAGCTTTCTTT.

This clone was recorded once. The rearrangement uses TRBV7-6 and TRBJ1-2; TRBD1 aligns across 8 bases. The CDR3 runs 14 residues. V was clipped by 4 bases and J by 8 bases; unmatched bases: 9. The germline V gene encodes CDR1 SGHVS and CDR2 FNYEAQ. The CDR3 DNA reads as TGTGCCAGCAGCTCCGACAGGGGTCTAAGCGGCTACACCTTC. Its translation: CASSSDRGLSGYTF.

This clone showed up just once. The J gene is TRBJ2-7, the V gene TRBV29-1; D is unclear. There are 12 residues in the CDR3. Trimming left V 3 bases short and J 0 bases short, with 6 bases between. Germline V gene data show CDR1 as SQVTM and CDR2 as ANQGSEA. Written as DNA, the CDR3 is TGCAGCGTTGATAAGCGCTCCTACGAGCAGTACTTC. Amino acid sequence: CSVDKRSYEQYF.